This TCR beta chain emerged from a study of control samples from healthy donors and cancer patients. Data came from immunoSEQ multiplex PCR; TCRdb stores just in-frame clones and leaves some out. In the table there are about 130,000 clones, over 90% of which are singletons. V was pared by 2 bases and J by 1 base, with 6 bases between. CDR1 and CDR2 (germline): MNHNY, SVGAGI (reference sequence). CDR3 length: 15 residues. V is TRBV6-6 and J is TRBJ2-6; no clear D gene. The clonotype comes from a man aged 60-69 years with colorectal cancer. Sequencing was done on a sample of PBMCs. The CDR3, as DNA: TGTGCCAGCAGTTACGAAGGTTCTGGGGCCAACGTCCTGACTTTC. Translation: CASSYEGSGANVLTF.